This TCR beta chain was captured by sequencing in a study of monozygotic twins with inflammatory bowel disease. Regarding the study as a whole: Part of the variability in patient repertoires may have come from differing immunosuppressive treatments.

Each TCR library consumed around 3,600 ng of total RNA. TCRalpha and TCRbeta cDNA went through nested PCRs of roughly 16 and 10 cycles, two in total. From its re-call of the 5' RACE reads, TCRdb lists each CDR3 protein once, without DNA. The sample holds around 380,000 distinct CDR3 sequences. Germline CDR1 is MNHEY and CDR2 is SMNVEV (reference sequence). There are 12 residues in the CDR3. Note on this clonotype: As yet, its antigen is unknown.

The chain is built from TRBV27 and TRBJ2-1; TCRdb's assignment of TRBD2 cannot be checked, as there is no DNA. The TCR sequence derives from a human donor with ulcerative colitis or Crohn's disease, or a healthy co-twin of an affected twin (not recorded which). Sequenced sample: blood. CDR3 loop: CASYRRANEQFF.